This T cell receptor (beta chain) was retrieved from a study of blood T cell repertoires in COVID-19. Across the whole study: The United States, Italy and Spain were the sources of the acute and convalescent COVID-19 samples.

Only in-frame clones appear in the TCRdb table, and some are missing; sequencing was by immunoSEQ multiplex PCR. The sample includes over 90,000 clones, about 90% seen only once; the top ten take about 3.5%. The CDR3 contains 14 residues. With 7 bases clipped from V and 7 bases from J, the junction kept 7 bases outside the gene matches. Germline values: CDR1 LNHDA, CDR2 SQIVND (reference sequence). Sequences were obtained from peripheral blood. The chain recombines TRBV19 with TRBJ1-5; 10 bases agree with TRBD1. This sequence originates from a woman aged 55-70 years with acute or convalescent COVID-19. The DNA of the CDR3 is TGTGCCAGTAATTCCGGGACAGGGGTGCAGCCCCAGCATTTT. It encodes CASNSGTGVQPQHF.